This T cell receptor beta chain is from a study of cytomegalovirus exposure and HLA in healthy donors. To note about this clone: Its antigen is currently unknown.

This PCR relied on a set of 60 Vbeta primers and 13 Jbeta primers. Under the authors' procedure: Unique TCR beta chains numbered 60 million to 100 million in a later analysis, with roughly 11 million shared. The assay was immunoSEQ multiplex PCR, and TCRdb's table has in-frame clones only and misses some. That table furnishes V, J and clone size, whereas the DNA furnished D and trimming. The table shows over 150,000 clones, with about 73% occurring only once. Study-wide results and caveats: TCR beta V- and J-gene trimming was later associated with a missense DCLRE1C variant. Confirmation in vitro established that a few CMV-associated chains were specific for CMV antigens.

The CDR3 is 14 residues long. V was trimmed by 4 bases and J by 2 bases, leaving 10 bases between them. Germline CDR1 and CDR2: SGDLS and YYNGEE. This TCR was recovered from a woman between 45 and 60 years old in good health and CMV-seropositive. The sequenced material came from PBMCs. This chain joins TRBV9 and TRBJ1-5; D gene uncertain. DNA of the CDR3: TGTGCCAGCAGCTCGGGGTTCGGCAATCAGCCCCAGCATTTT. It yields the protein CASSSGFGNQPQHF.